There are many counts of the clone carrying this T cell receptor (beta chain). What it binds is not known. The entry originates in a study of Ad26.COV2.S vaccination and SARS-CoV-2 variants. Study summary: The vaccine Ad26.COV2.S was put into the muscle once, or twice with 56 days between. Study outcomes and limitations: Placebo and vaccine recipients had non-spike TCR breadth that was similar. Assessments of TCR breadth and depth may have underestimated the total T cell responses.

Produced via immunoSEQ multiplex PCR; TCRdb's table is partial and in-frame only. In the table there are 350,000 to 600,000 clones, 80% to 90% of which are singletons. Looked up from germline, CDR1 is KGHSH and CDR2 is LQKENI. Unmatched junction bases numbered 4, after V lost 2 bases and J lost 4 bases. The CDR3 covers 14 residues. As for treatment: roughly 20 received Ad26.COV2.S at low or high dose, single or two shots; roughly five received placebo; per-sample allocation not given. Day 63 after the first injection of vaccine or placebo was the sampling time. This TCR was recovered from a person between 18 and 65 years old who received the Ad26.COV2.S COVID-19 vaccine or a placebo. The genes are TRBV18 and TRBJ2-5, with 7 bases aligning to TRBD2. The specimen was peripheral blood, collected in a trial of Ad26.COV2.S vaccine versus placebo. CDR3 protein: CASSPSLAGETQYF. As DNA, the CDR3 is TGTGCCAGCTCACCATCCTTAGCGGGAGAGACCCAGTACTTC.